Following are 15 T cell receptor beta chains from one sample sequenced in a study of identical twins. TCRdb re-analysed the 5' RACE reads in MiXCR, keeping a single row per CDR3 protein. The sample contains about 720,000 distinct CDR3 sequences, around a sixth of which appear only once. These data also featured in a second study, about T cells expressing NK-cell markers.

The sequenced material came from PBMCs. Receptors were obtained from a woman aged 18-30 years in good health.

In its sample, this clonotype was seen many times. V is TRBV20-1 and J is TRBJ1-2; D possibly corresponds to TRBD1 (6 bases). The germline CDR1 and CDR2 sequences are DFQATT and SNEGSKA (reference sequence). The CDR3 contains 15 residues. With 0 bases removed from V and 7 bases from J, the gap between germline ends came to 18 bases. CDR3 protein: CSARDSTGFVVGYTF. DNA of the CDR3: TGCAGTGCTAGAGATTCTACAGGGTTTGTTGTTGGCTACACCTTC.

This clonotype was counted only a few times. The chain carries TRBV20-1 and TRBJ2-1, with D hard to call. V shed 6 bases and J shed 4 bases, with 10 bases lying between them. The CDR3 loop spans 12 amino acids. The germline V gene has CDR1 DFQATT and CDR2 SNEGSKA (reference sequence). The CDR3 reads CSALSGYNEQFF. The CDR3 DNA follows: TGCAGTGCCCTATCCGGGTACAATGAGCAGTTCTTC.

The sample holds a few counts of this clonotype. The genes are TRBV6-6 and TRBJ2-1; TRBD2 is a possible D gene (6 bases). The CDR3 is 10 residues long. The germline V and J ends were trimmed by 4 bases and 15 bases, with 10 bases remaining between them. The V gene's germline CDR1 is MNHNY and CDR2 SVGAGI (reference sequence). The CDR3 is CASSSTRSFF. The CDR3 DNA follows: TGTGCCAGCAGTTCGACTAGGTCGTTCTTC.

This clonotype was observed a handful of times. The chain has TRBV10-3 and TRBJ2-7, with D perhaps matching TRBD1 (6 bases). Germline assignment: CDR1 ENHRY and CDR2 SYGVKD. The CDR3 totals 13 residues. V was trimmed by 6 bases and J by 5 bases, leaving 14 bases between them. The CDR3 loop is CAISLQGFHEQYF. The DNA of the CDR3 is TGTGCCATCAGCCTACAGGGTTTCCACGAGCAGTACTTC.

The chain links TRBV11-2 to TRBJ2-1; TRBD2 is a possible D gene (5 bases). Germline V gene lookup returns CDR1 SGHAT and CDR2 FQNNGV. The V gene lost 1 base and the J gene lost 13 bases, with 14 bases spanning the gap. CDR3 length: 13 residues. Here the CDR3 reads CASSLAASPNQFF. For the CDR3, the DNA is TGTGCCAGCAGCTTAGCGGCTAGCCCAAATCAGTTCTTC.

The chain employs TRBV10-3 and TRBJ2-7; D is possibly TRBD2 (7 bases). Germline-derived CDR1 and CDR2 are ENHRY and SYGVKD. The length of the CDR3 is 15 residues. Trimming pared 4 bases from V and 0 bases from J, leaving 13 bases between. The CDR3 coding sequence is TGTGCCATCAGTGGGGGCGGGGGCACCTCCTACGAGCAGTACTTC. It encodes CAISGGGGTSYEQYF.

The V and J genes are TRBV20-1 and TRBJ2-7, with D perhaps matching TRBD2 (5 bases). V dropped 2 bases and J dropped 3 bases, with 11 bases sitting between them. Germline CDR1 reads DFQATT; CDR2 reads SNEGSKA (reference sequence). This CDR3 has 13 amino acids. CDR3 protein: CSARNEGNYEQYF. The CDR3 DNA is TGCAGTGCTAGAAACGAGGGAAACTACGAGCAGTACTTC.

V and J are TRBV29-1 and TRBJ2-2; the match to TRBD2 covers 7 bases. This CDR3 is 15 amino acids long. CDR1 SQVTM and CDR2 ANQGSEA come from the germline V gene. V trimming: 6 bases; J trimming: 2 bases; junction bases outside the gene matches: 9. This chain's CDR3 is CSVTLAAVNTGELFF. CDR3 sequence (DNA): TGCAGCGTGACCCTAGCGGCCGTTAACACCGGGGAGCTGTTTTTT.

Only a few counts were recorded for this clonotype. J is TRBJ2-3 and V is TRBV7-9, with a possible D match to TRBD2 (5 bases). V was trimmed by 5 bases and J by 4 bases, leaving 13 bases between them. CDR1 and CDR2 from the germline V gene are SEHNR and FQNEAQ (reference sequence). The CDR3 is 14 residues long. CDR3 in DNA: TGTGCCAGCAGCCCGGAGGAGAGGTCAGATACGCAGTATTTT. It translates to CASSPEERSDTQYF. Supplemented by reference TRBV7-9 and TRBJ2-3, the full variable domain reads DTGVSQNPRHKITKRGQNVTFRCDPISEHNRLYWYRQTLGQGPEFLTYFQNEAQLEKSRLLSDRFSAERPKGSFSTLEIQRTEQGDSAMYLCASSPEERSDTQYFGPGTRLTVL.

This chain connects TRBV20-1 to TRBJ2-1; 12 nucleotides align to TRBD2. Germline loops: CDR1 DFQATT, CDR2 SNEGSKA (reference sequence). Trimming at V came to 6 bases and at J to 4 bases, leaving 4 bases not matched to a gene. The CDR3 has 14 residues. CDR3 loop: CSAPTSGSYNEQFF. CDR3 coding DNA: TGCAGTGCCCCGACTAGCGGGAGTTACAATGAGCAGTTCTTC.

This clonotype was counted between two and nine times. V gene TRBV10-2 combines with J gene TRBJ2-1; D is possibly TRBD1 or TRBD2 (5 bases each). CDR1 and CDR2 from the germline V gene are WSHSY and SAAADI. The CDR3 length is 14 residues. V lost 8 bases, J lost 1 base, and 12 bases lay in between. Written as DNA, the CDR3 is TGCGCCAGCTCCGGGACGGGGTCCTACAATGAGCAGTTCTTC. This translates into CASSGTGSYNEQFF.

This clonotype has only a few counts. J is TRBJ2-7 and V is TRBV10-3; D uncertain. This CDR3 has 14 residues. Germline CDR1 reads ENHRY; CDR2 reads SYGVKD. The V end was cut by 3 bases, the J end by 2 bases, with 11 bases between. The DNA for the CDR3 is TGTGCCATCAGTGAAGACGGTAGAACCTACGAGCAGTACTTC. As protein: CAISEDGRTYEQYF.

A few counts support this clonotype. The J gene is TRBJ2-3, the V gene TRBV20-1, with 9 positions matching TRBD2. Germline assignment: CDR1 DFQATT and CDR2 SNEGSKA (reference sequence). CDR3 length equals 13 residues. CDR3 residues: CIPAGGSVDTQYF. DNA for the CDR3: TGCATCCCTGCGGGGGGGTCGGTAGATACGCAGTATTTT.

This clonotype has a handful of counts. The rearrangement joins TRBV5-1 to TRBJ2-3; 13 bases line up with TRBD2. The CDR3 loop spans 16 amino acids. The trim removed 4 bases at V and 4 bases at J, leaving 6 bases unmatched. Germline lookup yields CDR1 SGHRS and CDR2 YFSETQ. The CDR3 reads CASSTGTSGNADTQYF. DNA of the CDR3: TGCGCCAGCAGCACTGGGACTAGCGGGAATGCAGATACGCAGTATTTT.

This clonotype came up a few times. The chain links TRBV20-1 to TRBJ2-3, with 8 bases matching TRBD1. V was pared by 6 bases and J by 6 bases, with 11 bases of the junction left unmatched. Germline values: CDR1 DFQATT, CDR2 SNEGSKA (reference sequence). The CDR3 sequence is 14 residues long. The CDR3: CSAVPGQVQDTQYF. The CDR3, as DNA: TGCAGTGCGGTCCCGGGACAGGTCCAGGATACGCAGTATTTT.